This TCR beta chain was retrieved from a study of blood T cell repertoires in COVID-19 (dated by TCRdb to 2018 to 2020). Regarding the research as a whole: Samples covering the acute and convalescent phases of COVID-19 were provided by collaborators in the United States, Italy and Spain. Where HLA class I and class II types were available, the types were taken from metadata supplied by the sample provider, not from assay-based typing. The material from the prospective study consisted of cDNA or gDNA derived from T cells, B-cell-depleted T cells, or PBMCs. Samples were obtained from the ongoing ImmuneRACE study (first 160 participants) and from 1,000 to 1,500 subjects provided by 6 global collaborators. Deeply sampled blood TCRbeta repertoires from subjects exposed to, actively infected with, or recovered from COVID-19 were included in the dataset. The sample metadata nearly always contained a de-identified subject ID, COVID-19 status, age in years and sex. The repertoires were released in a freely available public database intended as a resource for research on the immune response to SARS-CoV-2.

Whole blood was collected in K2EDTA tubes by collaborating institutions according to the institutions' own protocols. Collaborator samples were shipped for TCRbeta analysis as frozen whole blood, isolated PBMCs, or DNA extracted from either sample type. TCRbeta CDR3 regions were amplified from genomic DNA using the immunoSEQ Assay, a bias-controlled multiplex PCR. As for how the authors treated the data: Within the assay, amplification of reference gene primers was used to estimate how many nucleated cells each sample contained. To quantify the absolute abundance of each unique TCRbeta CDR3 rearrangement, sequence reads were collapsed and filtered. For each sample, productive Simpson clonality was calculated by taking the square root of Simpson's diversity index across productive rearrangements. TCRdb limited this immuneACCESS table to in-frame rearrangements with V and J called. A share of clones is missing; checked studies link under half to unresolved V genes, and the rest is unexplained. Clonal size and the V and J genes are those of that table, whereas D and trimming came from the DNA. Within this sample are some 110,000 clones, with 70% to 80% of them counted one time only. The ten largest make up 2% to 3% of the sample.

General findings and caveats noted by the study authors: The quantity of clinical and demographic metadata differed by source and by participant and was supplied without curation.

Points on this clone: Which antigen it targets is not known. No base-level quality is on record; no much larger clone is a single base apart.

This TCR was sampled from a man aged 50 to 59 with acute or convalescent COVID-19. Sequencing was performed on peripheral blood.

The CDR3 loop reads CASSEAFGETQYF. The DNA sequence is TGCGCCAGCAGTGAGGCTTTCGGGGAGACCCAGTACTTC. The V and J genes are TRBV10-1 and TRBJ2-5, with the D gene call left open. The CDR3 holds 13 amino acids from the cysteine to the phenylalanine. This entry keeps only the CDR3 DNA: 39 bases, framed from base 1. Reading the germline V gene (reference sequence) gives CDR1 WNHNN and CDR2 SYGVQD. V is shortened by 2 bases, J by 5 bases, and the region joining them spans 9 bases.